Each of the 24 T cell receptor beta chains below was sequenced from the same sample in a study of cytomegalovirus exposure and HLA in healthy donors. The PCR employed 60 Vbeta primers together with 13 Jbeta primers. Profiling relied on immunoSEQ multiplex PCR, and the TCRdb table lists in-frame clones only, not all of them. The sample records about 160,000 clones, around 76% being singletons. Sequencing was carried out using PBMCs. The receptors were gathered from a female donor in good health and CMV-seronegative.

To note about this clone: In the same sample, other DNA sequences code for this CDR3. The V call is TRBV5-1, the J call TRBJ2-5, with 8 bases identical to TRBD2. Germline lookup yields CDR1 SGHRS and CDR2 YFSETQ. This CDR3 is built from 14 residues. V dropped 0 bases and J dropped 5; count of bases not matched to a gene: 3. The CDR3 nucleotides are TGCGCCAGCAGCTTGGATCCGGGGGGGGAGACCCAGTACTTC. This gives the protein CASSLDPGGETQYF. Filled out from reference TRBV5-1 and TRBJ2-5, the complete variable domain reads KAGVTQTPRYLIKTRGQQVTLSCSPISGHRSVSWYQQTPGQGLQFLFEYFSETQRNKGNFPGRFSGRQFSNSRSEMNVSTLELGDSALYLCASSLDPGGETQYFGPGTRLLVL.

This clone occurred once. V is TRBV15 and J is TRBJ2-3; 12 bases line up with TRBD2. CDR1 LNHNV and CDR2 YYDKDF come from the germline V gene (reference sequence). CDR3 length: 17 residues. J gave up 4 bases and V 0 bases, and 5 bases lay outside the gene matches. The CDR3 DNA reads as TGTGCCACCAGCAGAGACGCTAGCGGGAGGGTGGCAGATACGCAGTATTTT. Amino acid sequence: CATSRDASGRVADTQYF.

V and J are TRBV30 and TRBJ1-4, with a weak D call TRBD1 (5 bases). CDR1 is GTSNPN and CDR2 is SVGIG in the germline V gene (reference sequence). Between the trimmed V and J ends, which lost 0 bases and 6 bases, there was a span of 8 bases. CDR3 length: 13 residues. CDR3: CAWSVTGDEKLFF. Written as DNA, the CDR3 is TGTGCCTGGAGTGTAACGGGGGATGAAAAACTGTTTTTT.

CDR3 amino acids: CASSRQENTEAFF. The DNA for the CDR3 is TGTGCCAGCAGCCGACAGGAGAACACTGAAGCTTTCTTT. The chain uses TRBV7-9 and TRBJ1-1; possible D gene TRBD1, 6 bases. CDR1 is SEHNR and CDR2 is FQNEAQ in the germline V gene (reference sequence). This CDR3 comprises 13 residues. V shed 5 bases and J shed 1 base, with 8 bases lying between them.

The chain recombines TRBV4-1 with TRBJ1-1, with 10 bases lining up with TRBD1. This CDR3 comprises 14 residues. V lost 8 bases to trimming and J lost 9 bases; unmatched junction nucleotides: 12. CDR1 is MGHRA, CDR2 YSYEKL, per germline. Written as DNA, the CDR3 is TGCGCCAGCTCCTTAGGGACAGGGGCCTCGCAAGCTTTCTTT. This gives the protein CASSLGTGASQAFF.

The chain recombines TRBV11-1 with TRBJ2-1; 8 bases match TRBD2. This CDR3 spans 16 amino acids. The trim removed 3 bases at V and 0 bases at J, leaving 4 bases unmatched. The germline CDR1 and CDR2 sequences are SGHAT and FQDESV (reference sequence). CDR3 nucleotides: TGTGCCAGCAGCTTTAATGCGGGGGGCTCCTACAATGAGCAGTTCTTC. Amino acids: CASSFNAGGSYNEQFF.

This clone was seen more than once but under ten times. The chain has TRBV6-5 and TRBJ1-5; 8 bases map to TRBD1. Looked up from germline, CDR1 is MNHEY and CDR2 is SVGAGI. The CDR3 covers 15 residues. The junction had 5 bases not matched to a gene; V was cut back by 2 bases and J by 5 bases. CDR3 DNA sequence: TGTGCCAGCAGTTACCGCAGGGGGCTCGATCAGCCCCAGCATTTT. The encoded protein is CASSYRRGLDQPQHF.

V is TRBV7-3 and J is TRBJ2-1; TRBD2 aligns across 15 bases. With V trimmed by 5 bases and J by 0 bases, 11 bases remained unmatched. The CDR3 is 20 amino acids. Per the germline V gene, CDR1 is SGHTA and CDR2 is FQGTGA. The CDR3 here is CASSPEPGLAGGISYNEQFF. CDR3 bases: TGTGCCAGCAGCCCAGAACCGGGACTAGCGGGAGGCATCTCCTACAATGAGCAGTTCTTC. Supplemented by reference TRBV7-3 and TRBJ2-1, the full variable domain reads GAGVSQTPSNKVTEKGKYVELRCDPISGHTALYWYRQSLGQGPEFLIYFQGTGAADDSGLPNDRFFAVRPEGSVSTLKIQRTERGDSAVYLCASSPEPGLAGGISYNEQFFGPGTRLTVL.

The chain combines TRBV30 with TRBJ2-3; tentatively, D is TRBD2 (5 bases). CDR1 is GTSNPN, CDR2 SVGIG, per germline (reference sequence). CDR3 size: 13 residues. Trimming removed 5 bases at V and 5 bases at J, with 14 bases between. CDR3 in DNA: TGTGCCTGGGACCCGGGGAATAGAGATACGCAGTATTTT. Encoded protein: CAWDPGNRDTQYF.

This chain uses TRBV19 with TRBJ1-5; D gene unclear. Germline CDR1 is LNHDA and CDR2 is SQIVND (reference sequence). V was clipped by 5 bases and J by 8 bases, with 16 bases between them. The CDR3 is 14 amino acids. DNA for the CDR3: TGTGCCAGTAGTCCCCCTACCCCGGTTGAGCCCCAGCATTTT. Amino acid sequence: CASSPPTPVEPQHF.

This clone was seen just once. The chain links TRBV5-1 to TRBJ2-7; a weak D match, TRBD2 (6 bases). The length of the CDR3 is 13 residues. Trimming cost V 0 bases and J 6 bases, with 10 bases left between them. Germline CDR1 and CDR2: SGHRS and YFSETQ. For the CDR3, the DNA is TGCGCCAGCAGCTTGGATGTACTAGCCGAGCAGTACTTC. It specifies CASSLDVLAEQYF.

This chain connects TRBV6-5 to TRBJ1-1; 8 bases align to TRBD1. The germline V gene encodes CDR1 MNHEY and CDR2 SVGAGI. CDR3 length equals 14 residues. With 8 bases clipped from V and 3 bases from J, the junction kept 8 bases outside the gene matches. The DNA for the CDR3 is TGTGCCAGCGCCACCAGGGGGCAGGACACTGAAGCTTTCTTT. Translation gives CASATRGQDTEAFF.

V gene TRBV19 combines with J gene TRBJ2-7; TRBD1 might be the D (6 bases). Trimming stripped 10 bases from V and 2 bases from J, with 9 bases between. The CDR3 sequence is 11 residues long. CDR1 and CDR2 (germline): LNHDA, SQIVND (reference sequence). CDR3 sequence: CATRTAYEQYF. For the CDR3, the DNA is TGTGCCACACGGACAGCCTACGAGCAGTACTTC.

DNA for the CDR3: TGCAGCGTTCGCCAGGGTAACTATGGCTACACCTTC. Translation: CSVRQGNYGYTF. The chain recombines TRBV29-1 with TRBJ1-2; possibly TRBD1 for D (5 bases). Germline V lookup: CDR1 SQVTM, CDR2 ANQGSEA. The CDR3 runs 12 residues. V gave up 5 bases and J gave up 1 base, with 8 bases separating them.

The J gene is TRBJ1-2, the V gene TRBV19; no definite D call. CDR3 size: 14 residues. Trimming pared 3 bases from V and 5 bases from J, leaving 13 bases between. Germline lookup yields CDR1 LNHDA and CDR2 SQIVND (reference sequence). The chain's CDR3 is CASSIGSGSYGYTF. CDR3 sequence (DNA): TGTGCCAGTAGTATCGGAAGCGGTTCTTATGGCTACACCTTC.

For the CDR3, the DNA is TGTGCCAGCAGCCTCCAGGGGGCCGGTTCACCCCTCCACTTT. Translation: CASSLQGAGSPLHF. J is TRBJ1-6 and V is TRBV5-4; 8 nucleotides agree with TRBD1. CDR1 and CDR2 (germline): SGHNT, YYREEE (reference sequence). There are 14 residues in the CDR3. The V segment lost 4 bases and the J segment 9 bases; nucleotides outside the gene matches: 6.

V and J are TRBV7-3 and TRBJ1-1; no clear D gene. Per germline, CDR1 SGHTA and CDR2 FQGTGA. V lost 5 bases and J 0 bases, leaving 7 bases between the germline ends. The CDR3 is made up of 13 amino acids. The CDR3 region has the DNA TGTGCCAGCAGCGTGGCCTTGAACACTGAAGCTTTCTTT. Translated, it gives CASSVALNTEAFF.

This clone was seen more than once but under ten times. The chain joins TRBV9 to TRBJ1-1, with 8 nucleotides matching TRBD1. The CDR3 has 16 amino acids. With 0 bases clipped from V and 1 base from J, the junction kept 5 bases outside the gene matches. Looked up from germline, CDR1 is SGDLS and CDR2 is YYNGEE. CDR3 DNA: TGTGCCAGCAGCGTAGCCTCGGGACAGGCGAACACTGAAGCTTTCTTT. This codes for CASSVASGQANTEAFF. The full variable domain, in which reference TRBV9 and TRBJ1-1 provide the parts outside the CDR3, is DSGVTQTPKHLITATGQRVTLRCSPRSGDLSVYWYQQSLDQGLQFLIQYYNGEERAKGNILERFSAQQFPDLHSELNLSSLELGDSALYFCASSVASGQANTEAFFGQGTRLTVV.

This chain connects TRBV7-9 to TRBJ2-7, with TRBD2 matching 8 bases. Germline values: CDR1 SEHNR, CDR2 FQNEAQ (reference sequence). There are 16 residues in the CDR3. V shed 3 bases and J 1 base; nucleotides not matched to a gene: 8. CDR3 in DNA: TGTGCCAGCAGCTTGGGAGCGGGGGCTTCGTCCTACGAGCAGTACTTC. Translating gives CASSLGAGASSYEQYF.

This clone was seen a single time. The chain uses TRBV5-6 and TRBJ2-1; 7 bases agree with TRBD2. This CDR3 contains 16 residues. V lost 6 bases and J lost 6; bases outside the gene matches: 15. Germline CDR1 SGHDT, CDR2 YYEEEE. The CDR3 DNA follows: TGTGCCAGCACCCCCCAGGTAGGCGGGAGTCGCAATGAGCAGTTCTTC. Protein sequence: CASTPQVGGSRNEQFF.

The chain links TRBV19 to TRBJ1-5; D ambiguous. CDR3 size: 15 residues. V gave up 4 bases and J gave up 6 bases, with 16 bases separating them. Germline CDR1 LNHDA, CDR2 SQIVND (reference sequence). The CDR3 spells CASSRNVGRSQPQHF. The CDR3 DNA reads as TGTGCCAGTAGTAGGAACGTGGGGAGATCTCAGCCCCAGCATTTT.

The V call is TRBV29-1, the J call TRBJ1-1; D is ambiguous. The CDR3 loop spans 15 amino acids. V was clipped by 2 bases and J by 2 bases, with 15 bases between them. The germline CDR1 and CDR2 sequences are SQVTM and ANQGSEA. The CDR3, as DNA: TGCAGCGTTGAAACCCCCGGGGTCGAAAACACTGAAGCTTTCTTT. Encoded protein: CSVETPGVENTEAFF.

V is TRBV7-2 and J is TRBJ2-7, with 11 bases fitting TRBD2. CDR1 is SGHTA, CDR2 FQGNSA, per germline. CDR3 size: 18 residues. Losses at the gene ends were 1 base for V and 0 bases for J; bases not matched to a gene: 8. Here the CDR3 DNA reads TGTGCCAGCAGCTTAGTGGCTAGCGGGAGGCCTGGCTCCTACGAGCAGTACTTC. Amino acids: CASSLVASGRPGSYEQYF.

V and J are TRBV6-5 and TRBJ1-5, with 7 bases lining up with TRBD1. The CDR3 is 13 amino acids. V shed 6 bases and J 7 bases; nucleotides not matched to a gene: 6. Germline CDR1 reads MNHEY; CDR2 reads SVGAGI. In DNA, the CDR3 is TGTGCCAGCAGCCTCTGGACAGGACAGCCCCAGCATTTT. Encoded protein: CASSLWTGQPQHF.